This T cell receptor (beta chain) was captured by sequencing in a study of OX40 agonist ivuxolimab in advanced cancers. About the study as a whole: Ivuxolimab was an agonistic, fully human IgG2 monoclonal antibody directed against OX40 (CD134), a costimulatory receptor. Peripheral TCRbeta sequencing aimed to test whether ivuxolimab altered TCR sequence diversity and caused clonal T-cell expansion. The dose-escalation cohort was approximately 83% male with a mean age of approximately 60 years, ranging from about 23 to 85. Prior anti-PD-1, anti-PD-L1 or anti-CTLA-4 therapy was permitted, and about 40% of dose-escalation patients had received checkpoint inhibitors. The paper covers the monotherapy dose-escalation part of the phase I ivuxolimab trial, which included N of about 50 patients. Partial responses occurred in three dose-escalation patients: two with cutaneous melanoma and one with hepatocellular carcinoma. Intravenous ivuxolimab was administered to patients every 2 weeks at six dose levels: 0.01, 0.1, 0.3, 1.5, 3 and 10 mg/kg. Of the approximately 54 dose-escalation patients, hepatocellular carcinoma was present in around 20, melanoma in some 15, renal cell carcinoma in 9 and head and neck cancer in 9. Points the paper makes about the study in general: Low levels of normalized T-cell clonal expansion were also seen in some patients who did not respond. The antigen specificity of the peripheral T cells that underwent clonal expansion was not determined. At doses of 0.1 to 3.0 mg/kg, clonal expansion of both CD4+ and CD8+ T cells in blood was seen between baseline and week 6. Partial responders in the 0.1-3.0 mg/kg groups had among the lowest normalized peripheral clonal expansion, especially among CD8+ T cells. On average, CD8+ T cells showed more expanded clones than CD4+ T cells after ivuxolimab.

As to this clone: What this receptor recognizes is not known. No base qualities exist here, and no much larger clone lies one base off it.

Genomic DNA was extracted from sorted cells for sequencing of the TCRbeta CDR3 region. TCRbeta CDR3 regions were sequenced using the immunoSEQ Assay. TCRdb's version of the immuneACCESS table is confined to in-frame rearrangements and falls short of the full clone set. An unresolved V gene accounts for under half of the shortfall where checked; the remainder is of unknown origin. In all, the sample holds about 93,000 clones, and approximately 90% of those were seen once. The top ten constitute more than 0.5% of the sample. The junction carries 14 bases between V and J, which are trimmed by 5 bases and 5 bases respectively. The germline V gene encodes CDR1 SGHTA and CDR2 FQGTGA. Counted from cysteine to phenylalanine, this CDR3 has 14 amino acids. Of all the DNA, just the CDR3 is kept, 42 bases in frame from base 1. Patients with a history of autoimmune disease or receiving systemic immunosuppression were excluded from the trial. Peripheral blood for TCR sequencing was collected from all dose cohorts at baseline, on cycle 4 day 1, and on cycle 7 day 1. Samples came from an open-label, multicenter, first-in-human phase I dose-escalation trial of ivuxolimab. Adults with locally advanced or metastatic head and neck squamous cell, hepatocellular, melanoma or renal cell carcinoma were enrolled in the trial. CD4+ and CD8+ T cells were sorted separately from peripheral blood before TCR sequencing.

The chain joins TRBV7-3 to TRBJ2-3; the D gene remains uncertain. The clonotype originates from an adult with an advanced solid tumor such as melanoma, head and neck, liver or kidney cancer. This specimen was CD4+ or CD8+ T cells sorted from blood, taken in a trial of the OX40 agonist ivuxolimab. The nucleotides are TGTGCCAGCAGCCACCCGCTTGTAGAAGATACGCAGTATTTT. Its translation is CASSHPLVEDTQYF.